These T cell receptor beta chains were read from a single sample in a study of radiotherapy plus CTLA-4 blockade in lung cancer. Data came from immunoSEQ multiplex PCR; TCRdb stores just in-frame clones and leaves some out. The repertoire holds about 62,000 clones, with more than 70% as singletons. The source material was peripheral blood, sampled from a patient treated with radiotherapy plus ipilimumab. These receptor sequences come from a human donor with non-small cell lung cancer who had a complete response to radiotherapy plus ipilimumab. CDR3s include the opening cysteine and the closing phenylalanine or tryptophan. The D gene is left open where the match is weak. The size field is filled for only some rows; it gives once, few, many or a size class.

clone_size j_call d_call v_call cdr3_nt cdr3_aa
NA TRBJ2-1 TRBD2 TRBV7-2 TGTGCCAGCACCTCCAGACTAGCGGGAGGGAATGAGCAGTTCTTC CASTSRLAGGNEQFF
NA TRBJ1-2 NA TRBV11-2 TGTGCCAGCAGCGTAGGTTCGGGTATTGGTGGCTACACCTTC CASSVGSGIGGYTF
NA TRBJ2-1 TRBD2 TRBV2 TGTGCCAGCACCGGGACTAGCTCCTACAATGAGCAGTTCTTC CASTGTSSYNEQFF
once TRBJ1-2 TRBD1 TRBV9 TGTGCCAGCAGCGGCGACAGGGGACGGGGCTACACCTTC CASSGDRGRGYTF
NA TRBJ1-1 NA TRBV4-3 TGCGCCAGCAAGGGGGAAATAGACACTGAAGCTTTCTTT CASKGEIDTEAFF
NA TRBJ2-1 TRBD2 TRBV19 TGTGCCAGTAGTAGGGCGGCCAGCGGGATTTACAATGAGCAGTTCTTC CASSRAASGIYNEQFF
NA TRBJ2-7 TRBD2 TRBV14 TGTGCCAGCAGCCAAGATCGGCGGGGGACTCGGGCCTACGAGCAGTACTTC CASSQDRRGTRAYEQYF
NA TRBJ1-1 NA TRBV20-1 TGCAGTGCTACCGGGGGCACTGAAGCTTTCTTT CSATGGTEAFF
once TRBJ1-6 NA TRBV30 TGTGCCTGGAAGGGACAAGCCTTGGGTTCACCCCTCCACTTT CAWKGQALGSPLHF
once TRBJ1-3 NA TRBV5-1 TGCGCCAGCAGCTTGGCTTCGTCTGGAAACACCATATATTTT CASSLASSGNTIYF
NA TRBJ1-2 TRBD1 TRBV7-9 TGTGCCAGCAGCTTCACCGGGACAGGGGGCGAGGGTGGCCTCTATGGCTACACCTTC CASSFTGTGGEGGLYGYTF
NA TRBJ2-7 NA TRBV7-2 TGTGCCAGCAGCTTAACAGGGAACGGCGAGCAGTACTTC CASSLTGNGEQYF
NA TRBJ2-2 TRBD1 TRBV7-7 TGTGCTAGCAGGCGAAACAGGGGCACCGGGGAGCTGTTTTTT CASRRNRGTGELFF
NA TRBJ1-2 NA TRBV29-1 TGCAGCGTTGCTGAATTGAGTTATGGCTACACCTTC CSVAELSYGYTF
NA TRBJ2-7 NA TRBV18 TGTGCCAGCTCACCGAGCTCCTACGAGCAGTACTTC CASSPSSYEQYF
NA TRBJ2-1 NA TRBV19 TGTGCCAGTAGCAACGTCGGGACATTACCCAACAATGAGCAGTTCTTC CASSNVGTLPNNEQFF
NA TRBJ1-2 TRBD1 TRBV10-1 TGCGCCAGCAGTCGAGGGGGCTCCTATGGCTACACCTTC CASSRGGSYGYTF
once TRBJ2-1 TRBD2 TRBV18 TGTGCCAGCTCACCAATTTCCCTAGCGGGGGGTAATGAGCAGTTCTTC CASSPISLAGGNEQFF
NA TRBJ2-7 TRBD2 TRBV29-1 TGCAGCGTTGGAGCGGGAGGGATGTACGAGCAGTACTTC CSVGAGGMYEQYF
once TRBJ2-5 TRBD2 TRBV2 TGTGCCAGCAGTGGACTAGCGAGGGAGACCCAGTACTTC CASSGLARETQYF
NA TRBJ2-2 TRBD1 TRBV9 TGTGCCAGCAGCGCAGGAGACAGGGTGTACATCGGGGAGCTGTTTTTT CASSAGDRVYIGELFF
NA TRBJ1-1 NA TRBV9 TGTGCCAGCAGCGTAGGGGGGGGCCCTGAAGCTTTCTTT CASSVGGGPEAFF
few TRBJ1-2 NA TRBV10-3 TGTGCCAGCAGTTCCTCCGGGACAAACTATGGCTACACCTTC CASSSSGTNYGYTF
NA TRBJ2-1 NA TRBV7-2 TGTGCCAGCAGCTTAGATCTAGGCTCCTACAATGAGCAGTTCTTC CASSLDLGSYNEQFF
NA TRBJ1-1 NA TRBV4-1 TGCGCCAGCAGCCAAGTTTTCAGTCTGATTGCTGAAGCTTTCTTT CASSQVFSLIAEAFF
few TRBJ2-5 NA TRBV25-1 TGTGCCAGCAGTGACCCCTCCCCAGGGAAAGAGACCCAGTACTTC CASSDPSPGKETQYF
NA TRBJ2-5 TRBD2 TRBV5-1 TGCGCCAGCAGCTTGGTGGGGGTGACTAGCGGGGACCACCAAGAGACCCAGTACTTC CASSLVGVTSGDHQETQYF
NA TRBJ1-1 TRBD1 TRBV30 TGTGCCTGGAGGGGAACGGGACAGGGGCCAACTTTCTTT CAWRGTGQGPTFF
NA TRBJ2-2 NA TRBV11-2 TGTGCCAGCAGCTTATCTCTCACCGGGGAGCTGTTTTTT CASSLSLTGELFF
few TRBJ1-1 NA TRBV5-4 TGCGCCAGCAGCGGACAGCTGAACACTGAAGCTTTCTTT CASSGQLNTEAFF
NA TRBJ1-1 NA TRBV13 TGTGCCAGCAGCCACTATCTTAGCCGAACACGCACTGAAGCTTTCTTT CASSHYLSRTRTEAFF
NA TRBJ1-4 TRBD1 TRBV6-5 TGTGCCAGCAGTCCTGACAGGGGAGGGGGTGAAAAACTGTTTTTT CASSPDRGGGEKLFF
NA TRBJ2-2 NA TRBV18 TGTGCCAGCTCACACCCTAGTCTAGTGGACACCGGGGAGCTGTTTTTT CASSHPSLVDTGELFF
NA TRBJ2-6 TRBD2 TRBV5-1 TGCGCCAGCAGCTTGGCCGGGGGGGGCGCCCCCATAGGCTCTGGGGCCAACGTCCTGACTTTC CASSLAGGGAPIGSGANVLTF
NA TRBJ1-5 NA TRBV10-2 TGCGCCAGCACCTCGACGGGGACACCCACCGGACCCCAGCATTTT CASTSTGTPTGPQHF
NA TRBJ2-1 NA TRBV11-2 TGTGCCAGCAGCTTAGTGAGGGCTAGCTTATATGAGCAGTTCTTC CASSLVRASLYEQFF